Shown below are 8 T cell receptor beta chains from a single sample sequenced in a study of T cell changes during pregnancy in multiple sclerosis. Only in-frame clones appear in the TCRdb table, and some are missing; sequencing was by immunoSEQ multiplex PCR. The data contain approximately 33,000 clones, 80% to 90% of them singletons. The source material was CD4+ T cells from peripheral blood mononuclear cells, sampled in the first trimester of pregnancy. These receptors originate from a female donor in good health, enrolled as a control in a pregnancy study.

The chain combines TRBV9 with TRBJ2-2; D possibly corresponds to TRBD2 (6 bases). The CDR3 spans 15 residues. CDR1 SGDLS and CDR2 YYNGEE come from the germline V gene. V shed 3 bases and J shed 3 bases, with 12 bases lying between them. CDR3 coding DNA: TGTGCCAGCAGCGCTCGGGACTCCTACACCGGGGAGCTGTTTTTT. This encodes CASSARDSYTGELFF. Full variable domain (remainder filled in from reference TRBV9 and TRBJ2-2): DSGVTQTPKHLITATGQRVTLRCSPRSGDLSVYWYQQSLDQGLQFLIQYYNGEERAKGNILERFSAQQFPDLHSELNLSSLELGDSALYFCASSARDSYTGELFFGEGSRLTVL.

V gene TRBV19 combines with J gene TRBJ1-2, with 9 nucleotides matching TRBD1. Germline V gives CDR1 LNHDA, CDR2 SQIVND (reference sequence). This CDR3 comprises 16 residues. After removal of 1 base from V and 6 bases from J, the junction contained 9 bases not matched to a gene. CDR3 sequence (DNA): TGTGCCAGTAGTATAGCCCAACAGGGGGCCCTCAATGGCTACACCTTC. Its protein product is CASSIAQQGALNGYTF. Using reference TRBV19 and TRBJ1-2 for the parts outside the CDR3, the full variable domain is DGGITQSPKYLFRKEGQNVTLSCEQNLNHDAMYWYRQDPGQGLRLIYYSQIVNDFQKGDIAEGYSVSREKKESFPLTVTSAQKNPTAFYLCASSIAQQGALNGYTFGSGTRLTVV.

This rearrangement joins TRBV9 to TRBJ2-2, with 8 bases identical to TRBD2. The CDR3 sequence is 16 residues long. The V gene end was trimmed by 2 bases and the J gene end by 2 bases; junction bases not matched to a gene: 5. The germline V gene has CDR1 SGDLS and CDR2 YYNGEE. The CDR3 region is CASSVPSGSNTGELFF. In nucleotides, the CDR3 is TGTGCCAGCAGCGTCCCTAGCGGGTCTAACACCGGGGAGCTGTTTTTT.

This chain uses TRBV6-5 with TRBJ1-6, with 10 bases matching TRBD1. The CDR3 length is 16 residues. Germline loops: CDR1 MNHEY, CDR2 SVGAGI. After removal of 0 bases from V and 13 bases from J, the junction contained 9 bases not matched to a gene. CDR3 protein: CASSYSGQGIFWPLHF. CDR3 nucleotide sequence: TGTGCCAGCAGTTACTCGGGACAGGGGATTTTTTGGCCCCTCCACTTT.

The chain links TRBV5-6 to TRBJ2-2; a possible D gene is TRBD1 (6 bases). Germline CDR1 SGHDT, CDR2 YYEEEE. The V gene lost 5 bases and the J gene lost 0 bases, with 14 bases spanning the gap. CDR3 length equals 16 residues. CDR3 loop: CASSIHRVANTGELFF. CDR3 sequence (DNA): TGTGCCAGCAGTATCCACAGGGTCGCGAACACCGGGGAGCTGTTTTTT.

The rearrangement links TRBV5-1 to TRBJ2-1, with TRBD2 matching over 8 bases. CDR3 length: 16 amino acids. V was clipped by 4 bases and J by 8 bases; unmatched bases: 14. The germline V gene has CDR1 SGHRS and CDR2 YFSETQ. This CDR3 reads CASSPDGTPGGDEQFF. The CDR3 DNA sequence: TGCGCCAGCAGCCCGGACGGGACGCCCGGGGGGGATGAGCAGTTCTTC.

J is TRBJ2-5 and V is TRBV7-2, with 10 bases fitting TRBD2. There are 13 residues in the CDR3. V shed 11 bases, J shed 5 bases, and the junction held 8 bases outside the gene matches. Germline loops: CDR1 SGHTA, CDR2 FQGNSA. CDR3 in amino acids: CAGSGGPVETQYF. In DNA, the CDR3 is TGTGCCGGTAGCGGGGGGCCGGTGGAGACCCAGTACTTC.

The chain employs TRBV9 and TRBJ2-1; 13 positions match TRBD2. The CDR3 consists of 20 residues. V dropped 2 bases and J dropped 0; count of bases not matched to a gene: 11. In germline, CDR1 is SGDLS, CDR2 YYNGEE. The CDR3 bases are TGTGCCAGCAGCGTGAAAGGGACTAGCGGGGCCCGCAGCTCCTACAATGAGCAGTTCTTC. Its protein product is CASSVKGTSGARSSYNEQFF.